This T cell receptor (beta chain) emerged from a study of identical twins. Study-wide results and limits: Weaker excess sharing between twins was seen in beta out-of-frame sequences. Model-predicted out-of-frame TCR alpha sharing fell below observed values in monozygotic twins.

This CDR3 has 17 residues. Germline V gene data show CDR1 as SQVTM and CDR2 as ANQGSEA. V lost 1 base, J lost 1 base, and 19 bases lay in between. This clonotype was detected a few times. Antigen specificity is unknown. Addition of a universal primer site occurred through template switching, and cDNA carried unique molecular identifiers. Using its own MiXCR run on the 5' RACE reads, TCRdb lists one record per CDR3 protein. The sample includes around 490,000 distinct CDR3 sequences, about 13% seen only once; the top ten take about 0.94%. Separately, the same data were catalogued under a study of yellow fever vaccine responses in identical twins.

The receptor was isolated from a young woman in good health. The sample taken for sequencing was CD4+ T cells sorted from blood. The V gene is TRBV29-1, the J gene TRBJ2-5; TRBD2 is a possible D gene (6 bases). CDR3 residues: CSVEAFWRGEVQETQYF. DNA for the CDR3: TGCAGCGTTGAAGCCTTCTGGAGGGGTGAAGTCCAAGAGACCCAGTACTTC.